These 5 T cell receptor beta chains came from one sample sequenced in a study of blood T cell repertoires in COVID-19. Profiling relied on immunoSEQ multiplex PCR, and the TCRdb table lists in-frame clones only, not all of them. In the table there are 250,000 or so clones, about 90% of which are singletons. Sequenced: peripheral blood. These receptors originate from a woman in her fifties or sixties with COVID-19, enrolled during active disease.

Worth noting for this clone: Other DNA sequences in the sample encode the same CDR3. V usage is TRBV27 and J usage is TRBJ1-1; D unresolved. Per the germline V gene, CDR1 is MNHEY and CDR2 is SMNVEV (reference sequence). The CDR3 totals 13 residues. Deletions cut 0 bases from V and 1 base from J, with 3 bases between. As DNA, the CDR3 is TGTGCCAGCAGTTTATCGAGGAACACTGAAGCTTTCTTT. Protein product: CASSLSRNTEAFF.

V gene TRBV6-6 combines with J gene TRBJ1-5; 9 bases agree with TRBD1. CDR1 is MNHNY, CDR2 SVGAGI, per germline (reference sequence). J lost 1 base, V lost 2 bases, and 3 bases had no gene match. The CDR3 spans 16 residues. The CDR3 DNA sequence: TGTGCCAGCAGTTACCCCGGACAGGGGAGCAATCAGCCCCAGCATTTT. Translation: CASSYPGQGSNQPQHF.

The rearrangement links TRBV5-6 to TRBJ1-3; 10 nucleotides agree with TRBD1. The trim removed 1 base at V and 0 bases at J, leaving 7 bases unmatched. The CDR3 consists of 18 residues. CDR1 and CDR2 from the germline V gene are SGHDT and YYEEEE. The CDR3 nucleotides read TGTGCCAGCAGCTTGTTCAGGGGACAGGGGTACTCTGGAAACACCATATATTTT. Translation: CASSLFRGQGYSGNTIYF.

The chain carries TRBV4-3 and TRBJ1-2; 12 nucleotides line up with TRBD1. The V gene end was trimmed by 2 bases and the J gene end by 8 bases; junction bases not matched to a gene: 3. Germline values: CDR1 LGHNA, CDR2 YSLEER. CDR3 length equals 14 residues. CDR3 region: CASSQTGTGGGYTF. In nucleotides, the CDR3 is TGCGCCAGCAGCCAAACCGGGACAGGGGGCGGCTACACCTTC.

The CDR3 reads CASIGGYGYTF. The DNA of the CDR3 is TGTGCCAGCATCGGGGGGTATGGCTACACCTTC. The chain links TRBV6-6 to TRBJ1-2, with TRBD1 as a possible D gene (5 bases). Germline V CDR1 and CDR2: MNHNY, SVGAGI (reference sequence). V was pared by 7 bases and J by 5 bases, with 8 bases between. CDR3 length: 11 amino acids.